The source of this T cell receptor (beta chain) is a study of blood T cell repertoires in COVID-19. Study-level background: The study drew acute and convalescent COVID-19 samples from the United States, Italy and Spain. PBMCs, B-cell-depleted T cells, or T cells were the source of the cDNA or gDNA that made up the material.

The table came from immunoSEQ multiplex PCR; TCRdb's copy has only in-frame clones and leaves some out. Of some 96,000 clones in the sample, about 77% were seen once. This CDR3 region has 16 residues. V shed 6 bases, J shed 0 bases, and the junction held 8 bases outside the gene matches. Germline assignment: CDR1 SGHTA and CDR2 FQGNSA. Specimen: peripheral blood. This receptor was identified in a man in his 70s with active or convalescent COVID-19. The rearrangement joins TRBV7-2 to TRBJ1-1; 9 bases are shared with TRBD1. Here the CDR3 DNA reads TGTGCCAGCAGTCGGGGACAGGGCCTAATGAACACTGAAGCTTTCTTT. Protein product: CASSRGQGLMNTEAFF. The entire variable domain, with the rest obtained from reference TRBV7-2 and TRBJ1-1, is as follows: GAGVSQSPSNKVTEKGKDVELRCDPISGHTALYWYRQSLGQGLEFLIYFQGNSAPDKSGLPSDRFSAERTGGSVSTLTIQRTQQEDSAVYLCASSRGQGLMNTEAFFGQGTRLTVV.